These T cell receptor beta chains were read from a single sample in a study of T cell repertoires in cytomegalovirus infection. TCRdb fed the reads into MiXCR, producing one record per CDR3 protein. The table shows 100,000 to 150,000 distinct CDR3 sequences, with about 31% occurring only once. The antigens of these receptors remain unknown. Sequences were derived from CD8+ T cells from cultured PBMCs, sampled from culture after CMV antigen stimulation. Every receptor here comes from a human donor in good health (CMV status not recorded). Some clones in this sample may be carry-over from other donors' samples. Each CDR3 is given with its conserved first and last residue. A D gene is named only where the DNA matches it firmly. Rows give clone size only sometimes, using once, few, many, or a class for an expanded clone.

TGCAGTGCCCGACCCACAGATACGCAGTATTTT CSARPTDTQYF TRBJ2-3 TRBV20-1 11 . .
TGTGCCAGCAGGAACGTCAGGTCGGGGGGTACAGATACGCAGTATTTT CASRNVRSGGTDTQYF TRBJ2-3 TRBV12-3/TRBV12-4 16 TRBD2 .
TGTGCCAGCAGTTTTGACCCGAACACTGAAGCTTTCTTT CASSFDPNTEAFF TRBJ1-1 TRBV6-6 13 . many
TGTGCCAGCAGCTTAGATCCGGGTATTGCTGAAGCTTTCTTT CASSLDPGIAEAFF TRBJ1-1 TRBV7-9 14 . once
TGTGCCAGCAGTCTATCGACAGGGATGAACACTGAAGCTTTCTTT CASSLSTGMNTEAFF TRBJ1-1 TRBV27 15 TRBD1 few
TGTGCCAGCAGCCCTACGTCGGAGTTCCAGTACTTC CASSPTSEFQYF TRBJ2-5 TRBV7-9 12 . .
TGTGCCAGCAGCGAAGGACAGGGCAGCAATCAGCCCCAGCATTTT CASSEGQGSNQPQHF TRBJ1-5 TRBV5-4 15 TRBD1 few
TGTGCCAGCAGCTTTCCCCTTTATTCCTACAATGAGCAGTTCTTC CASSFPLYSYNEQFF TRBJ2-1 TRBV7-6 15 . few
TGTGCCAGCAGCACGACTAACGACAGGGGTGTCTACACCTTC CASSTTNDRGVYTF TRBJ1-2 TRBV12-3/TRBV12-4 14 TRBD1 .
TGTGCCAGCAGCTTATTGGGGGGACAGGGAAACATTCAGTACTTC CASSLLGGQGNIQYF TRBJ2-4 TRBV11-2 15 TRBD1 .
TGTGCCAGCAGCTTGGCGTACCGAGAAGCTTTCTTT CASSLAYREAFF TRBJ1-1 TRBV5-6 12 . .
TGTGCCAGCAGTTATCAGGGACGTCCCAGGGAGGAGCAGTACTTC CASSYQGRPREEQYF TRBJ2-7 TRBV6-5 15 . many
TGTGCCAGCAGCCCCGTTACTAGTCTCCATCGTCAAGAGACCCAGTACTTC CASSPVTSLHRQETQYF TRBJ2-5 TRBV5-6 17 . .
TGTGCCAGCAGTTTAGAACCCCCCAGGGGGGCCAACGTCCTGACTTTC CASSLEPPRGANVLTF TRBJ2-6 TRBV28 16 . many
TGTGCCAGCAGTTTGTCCCAGGAGTACTATGGCTACACCTTC CASSLSQEYYGYTF TRBJ1-2 TRBV12-3/TRBV12-4 14 . .
TGTGCCAGCAGCGAAGGGACAGGCGGCGGCACAGATACGCAGTATTTT CASSEGTGGGTDTQYF TRBJ2-3 TRBV7-9 16 TRBD1 many
TGTGCCAGCAGCTTAAACGGGGGGTCCCCAAGATTAAACACAGATACGCAGTATTTT CASSLNGGSPRLNTDTQYF TRBJ2-3 TRBV7-3 19 TRBD2 .
TGTGCCAGCAGTTACTCGAAGGTATCTGGAAACACCATATATTTT CASSYSKVSGNTIYF TRBJ1-3 TRBV6-6 15 . few
TGTGCCAGCAGTTACTCTCCACAGGTTCAAGAGACCCAGTACTTC CASSYSPQVQETQYF TRBJ2-5 TRBV6-5 15 . .
TGCGCCAGCAGTTCCGGGTCCTTGGACTACGAGCAGTACTTC CASSSGSLDYEQYF TRBJ2-7 TRBV10-2 14 . .
TGTGCCAGCAGGGACGGTCGGTCCGACACTGAAGCTTTCTTT CASRDGRSDTEAFF TRBJ1-1 TRBV2 14 . few
TGTGCCAGCAGTTCGGGGCCTGAGATCTATGGCTACACCTTC CASSSGPEIYGYTF TRBJ1-2 TRBV6-2/TRBV6-3 14 . .
TGTGCCAGCAGCTTAGAAGCGGTGAGCTCCTACAATGAGCAGTTCTTC CASSLEAVSSYNEQFF TRBJ2-1 TRBV11-2 16 . .
TGTGCCATCAGTGACCCAGGGTTCTACGGCACAGATACGCAGTATTTT CAISDPGFYGTDTQYF TRBJ2-3 TRBV10-3 16 . many
TGTGCCAGCAGCTCCACAGGCTTGGGGATCTATGGCTACACCTTC CASSSTGLGIYGYTF TRBJ1-2 TRBV7-9 15 . .
TGTGCCAGCAGTGACTCCAAACGATCGGGGGAGACCCAGTACTTC CASSDSKRSGETQYF TRBJ2-5 TRBV27 15 . .
TGTGCCAGCAGCTTTACCAGCGGGGGAGTCTGCGGTACGCAGTATTTT CASSFTSGGVCGTQYF TRBJ2-3 TRBV7-8 16 TRBD2 .